Below, 20 T cell receptor beta chains from the same sample are listed, as sequenced in a study of T cells in Graves' hyperthyroidism and ophthalmopathy. RNA transcripts gave rise to amplified TCR beta CDR3 regions. When the TCR CDR3 underwent first-round RT-PCR, the HTBI primer set was used. TCRdb reprocessed the multiplex PCR reads via MiXCR and lists one record per CDR3 protein. The data show around 340,000 distinct CDR3 sequences, over 15% seen once. Sequencing was carried out using blood. The receptors shown here come from a man in his thirties or forties with Graves' hyperthyroidism.

In DNA form, the CDR3 reads TGCAGTGCTAGAGATCCGGTGGGCAGCGAAGGTGGCTACACCTTC. It translates to CSARDPVGSEGGYTF. The chain recombines TRBV20-1 with TRBJ1-2, with unresolved D. Per the germline V gene, CDR1 is DFQATT and CDR2 is SNEGSKA (reference sequence). V gave up 0 bases and J gave up 7 bases, with 18 bases separating them. The CDR3 extends over 15 amino acids.

In its sample, this clonotype was seen many times. This chain connects TRBV7-9 to TRBJ2-5; D is perhaps TRBD1 or TRBD2 (5 bases each). CDR1 is SEHNR, CDR2 FQNEAQ, per germline (reference sequence). The CDR3 has 14 residues. CDR3 sequence reads: CALNSGDSGGTQYF. The CDR3 nucleotides are TGTGCACTAAACTCCGGAGACAGCGGAGGGACCCAGTACTTC.

This chain uses TRBV7-3 with TRBJ1-2, with a tentative D call TRBD1 (5 bases). Germline V gives CDR1 SGHTA, CDR2 FQGTGA. Trimming took off 3 bases at V and 3 bases at J, with 14 bases between the two ends. The CDR3 sequence is 15 residues long. CDR3 sequence: CASSLDTTEDYGYTF. The CDR3 DNA follows: TGTGCCAGCAGCTTGGACACTACCGAGGACTATGGCTACACCTTC. Looking up the rest from reference TRBV7-3 and TRBJ1-2 gives the full variable domain: GAGVSQTPSNKVTEKGKYVELRCDPISGHTALYWYRQSLGQGPEFLIYFQGTGAADDSGLPNDRFFAVRPEGSVSTLKIQRTERGDSAVYLCASSLDTTEDYGYTFGSGTRLTVV.

This clonotype has a handful of counts. This chain connects TRBV19 to TRBJ2-7; TRBD2 might be the D (6 bases). Trimming shortened V by 3 bases and J by 3 bases, and 9 bases separated the two germline ends. CDR1 is LNHDA, CDR2 SQIVND, per germline (reference sequence). This CDR3 region has 13 residues. This chain's CDR3 is CASSMEGGYEQYF. As DNA, the CDR3 is TGTGCCAGTAGTATGGAGGGTGGCTACGAGCAGTACTTC. The full variable domain, in which reference TRBV19 and TRBJ2-7 provide the parts outside the CDR3, is DGGITQSPKYLFRKEGQNVTLSCEQNLNHDAMYWYRQDPGQGLRLIYYSQIVNDFQKGDIAEGYSVSREKKESFPLTVTSAQKNPTAFYLCASSMEGGYEQYFGPGTRLTVT.

This clonotype was seen only a few times. The chain combines TRBV2 with TRBJ2-4; the D call may be TRBD1 or TRBD2 (5 bases each). There are 15 residues in the CDR3. From germline, CDR1 is SNHLY and CDR2 FYNNEI. V lost 3 bases and J 9 bases, leaving 18 bases between the germline ends. The CDR3 DNA is TGTGCCAGCAGTGAGCCAACCCAGGGAGAGGGCATTCAGTACTTC. It codes for CASSEPTQGEGIQYF.

The chain recombines TRBV18 with TRBJ2-1; either TRBD1 or TRBD2 may supply D (5 bases each). The CDR3 consists of 17 residues. Trimming removed 3 bases from V and 5 bases from J, with 20 bases in between. CDR1 is KGHSH and CDR2 is LQKENI in the germline V gene. The CDR3 reads CASSPNGGVKINNEQFF. The CDR3 bases are TGTGCCAGCTCACCGAATGGGGGAGTCAAGATAAACAATGAGCAGTTCTTC. Full variable domain (outside the CDR3, taken from reference TRBV18 and TRBJ2-1): NAGVMQNPRHLVRRRGQEARLRCSPMKGHSHVYWYRQLPEEGLKFMVYLQKENIIDESGMPKERFSAEFPKEGPSILRIQQVVRGDSAAYFCASSPNGGVKINNEQFFGPGTRLTVL.

This sequence joins TRBV25-1 and TRBJ1-4; a possible D gene is TRBD1 (6 bases). This CDR3 region has 14 residues. Trimming pared 6 bases from V and 3 bases from J, leaving 11 bases between. Germline lookup yields CDR1 MGHDK and CDR2 SYGVNS. The CDR3 loop is CASSPDSSNEKLFF. The CDR3 DNA reads as TGTGCCAGCAGCCCGGACAGCTCTAATGAAAAACTGTTTTTT.

This clonotype was found many times. The J gene is TRBJ2-2, the V gene TRBV6-1; D remains unclear. In germline, CDR1 is MNHNS, CDR2 SASEGT. Trimming left V 5 bases short and J 2 bases short, with 18 bases between. This CDR3 contains 17 residues. The CDR3 sequence is CASSPPYTMANTGELFF. CDR3 DNA: TGTGCCAGCAGTCCACCGTATACCATGGCCAACACCGGGGAGCTGTTTTTT.

This clonotype showed up just a few times. The chain joins TRBV6-5 to TRBJ1-3; the D is unclear. The ends were cut back, 0 bases at V and 0 bases at J, with 3 bases in the middle. CDR3 size: 14 residues. The germline gives CDR1 MNHEY, CDR2 SVGAGI. This CDR3 is CASSYSLSGNTIYF. CDR3 nucleotides: TGTGCCAGCAGTTACTCCCTCTCTGGAAACACCATATATTTT.

This clonotype was detected ten times or more. The chain carries TRBV12-3 or TRBV12-4 and TRBJ2-4, with D tentatively TRBD1 (5 bases). CDR3 length: 15 amino acids. V was pared by 3 bases and J by 9 bases, with 18 bases between. Here the CDR3 reads CASSFSSATGFIQYF. The DNA of the CDR3 is TGTGCCAGCAGTTTTTCCTCCGCTACAGGATTCATTCAGTACTTC.

This clonotype was counted a few times. This chain uses TRBV20-1 with TRBJ1-3; no definite D call. CDR1 DFQATT and CDR2 SNEGSKA come from the germline V gene (reference sequence). This CDR3 has 14 residues. Trimming pared 3 bases from V and 0 bases from J, leaving 9 bases between. The CDR3 bases are TGCAGTGCTAGTGAGGCCCGCTCTGGAAACACCATATATTTT. Amino acids: CSASEARSGNTIYF.

In its sample, this clonotype was seen many times. The CDR3 region has the DNA TGTGCCAGCAGCCGCCTGGGGACAGGGTTGACTGAAGCTTTCTTT. Amino acid sequence: CASSRLGTGLTEAFF. The V and J genes are TRBV3-1 and TRBJ1-1, with 9 nucleotides matching TRBD1. CDR1 and CDR2 from the germline V gene are LGHDT and YNNKEL (reference sequence). Unmatched junction bases numbered 8, after V lost 4 bases and J lost 5 bases. The CDR3 loop spans 15 amino acids.

This clonotype has just a few counts. CDR3 residues: CSARTGNLEAFF. CDR3 nucleotide sequence: TGCAGTGCTAGGACAGGTAACCTTGAAGCTTTCTTT. The chain uses TRBV20-1 and TRBJ1-1, with D possibly matching TRBD1 (6 bases). Trimming pared 3 bases from V and 7 bases from J, leaving 12 bases between. This CDR3 has 12 residues. Germline V lookup: CDR1 DFQATT, CDR2 SNEGSKA (reference sequence).

Only a few counts were recorded for this clonotype. This chain uses TRBV3-1 with TRBJ2-5; the D is unclear. The germline gives CDR1 LGHDT, CDR2 YNNKEL (reference sequence). The CDR3 contains 13 residues. Trimming shortened V by 2 bases and J by 3 bases, and 7 bases separated the two germline ends. The CDR3 coding sequence is TGTGCCAGCAGCCAACCTACAAAAGAGACCCAGTACTTC. It translates to CASSQPTKETQYF.

This clonotype was seen at least ten times. The rearrangement links TRBV27 to TRBJ2-7; D remains unclear. This CDR3 contains 13 residues. CDR1 and CDR2 from the germline V gene are MNHEY and SMNVEV (reference sequence). Trimming pared 6 bases from V and 2 bases from J, leaving 11 bases between. DNA for the CDR3: TGTGCCAGCAGGCCCGGAAAAACCTACGAGCAGTACTTC. Translation gives CASRPGKTYEQYF.

This clonotype was picked up many times. The V call is TRBV20-1, the J call TRBJ2-5, with 12 bases aligning to TRBD2. V was clipped by 4 bases and J by 2 bases; unmatched bases: 11. Germline CDR1 and CDR2: DFQATT and SNEGSKA (reference sequence). This CDR3 is 17 amino acids long. The CDR3 here is CSATSRRGTSGQETQYF. CDR3 sequence (DNA): TGCAGTGCTACGAGCAGGCGAGGGACTAGCGGGCAAGAGACCCAGTACTTC.

The table lists this clonotype with many counts. J is TRBJ1-6 and V is TRBV28; 8 bases agree with TRBD1. Germline V gene data show CDR1 as MDHEN and CDR2 as SYDVKM. The V segment lost 3 bases and the J segment 9 bases; nucleotides outside the gene matches: 1. The CDR3 runs 13 residues. This CDR3 is CASSLDRVSPLHF. The CDR3 nucleotides read TGTGCCAGCAGTTTGGACAGGGTTTCACCCCTCCACTTT.

This clonotype was counted ten times or more. The rearrangement uses TRBV20-1 and TRBJ2-7; TRBD2 is a possible D gene (6 bases). Per germline, CDR1 DFQATT and CDR2 SNEGSKA (reference sequence). V lost 0 bases and J lost 0, with 6 bases in between. This CDR3 has 13 amino acids. In DNA form, the CDR3 reads TGCAGTGCTAGAGAGGGACTCTCCTACGAGCAGTACTTC. Encoded protein: CSAREGLSYEQYF.

This rearrangement joins TRBV19 to TRBJ1-2; D may be TRBD1 (5 bases). The CDR3 sequence is 12 residues long. V was shortened by 5 bases and J by 10 bases, with 14 bases between the two germline ends. CDR1 and CDR2 (germline): LNHDA, SQIVND (reference sequence). CDR3 loop: CASSPGIFDYTF. CDR3 in DNA: TGTGCCAGTAGTCCAGGGATTTTCGACTACACCTTC. The whole variable domain, filled in from reference TRBV19 and TRBJ1-2, reads DGGITQSPKYLFRKEGQNVTLSCEQNLNHDAMYWYRQDPGQGLRLIYYSQIVNDFQKGDIAEGYSVSREKKESFPLTVTSAQKNPTAFYLCASSPGIFDYTFGSGTRLTVV.

This clonotype turned up a few times. The V call is TRBV28, the J call TRBJ1-5, with a weak D call TRBD1 (6 bases). CDR1 is MDHEN and CDR2 is SYDVKM in the germline V gene. The CDR3 length is 15 residues. Trimming shortened V by 2 bases and J by 6 bases, and 14 bases separated the two germline ends. DNA for the CDR3: TGTGCCAGCAGTTTAAAGCGGGAGGGGGGTCAGCCCCAGCATTTT. Its translation: CASSLKREGGQPQHF.